Detailed here is one T cell receptor beta chain. This clone has just a few counts. Its antigen has not been determined. The record has no base qualities; no much larger clone is one base away. The immunoSEQ assay used for TCR sequencing gave the T-cell fraction in both tumor and uninvolved lung tissue. The published analysis was carried out like this. To analyze survival, patients were divided into a high T-cell fraction group (upper tertile) and a low T-cell fraction group (lower two tertiles), and the two groups were compared using a log-rank test. Paired tumor versus uninvolved lung differences in T-cell fraction were tested with a signed-rank test. This is the immuneACCESS table as TCRdb keeps it, with only in-frame sequences that have V and J called. A part of the clones is gone; compared with another copy, unresolved V genes explain less than half, and the rest is unexplained. The D gene and trimming were derived from the DNA, and the V and J assignments and clone size from that table. The sample records 16,000 or so clones, 70% to 75% of which are singletons. More than 3.5% of the sample lies in the top ten.

Patient enrollment in ICON started in 2016, and the final patient was enrolled in September 2018. In a subcohort of 80 or so patients, fresh tumor and matched uninvolved tissue were collected for in-depth immune analyses, with TCR sequencing among those analyses. No cell sorting was done, and TCR sequencing was instead run on DNA isolated from bulk tissue. This entry comes from a study of tumor-infiltrating lymphocytes in localized non-small cell lung cancer (dated by TCRdb to the early 2020s). Turning to the overall study: The cohort included patients whose samples were collected after neoadjuvant chemotherapy, as well as both smokers and never-smokers and several histologies. In total, the ICON cohort was made up of approximately 150 surgical patients who had localized non-small cell lung cancer and whose tumors were resected. A total of 55 patients were part of the paired comparison of immunoSEQ T-cell fraction between tumor and uninvolved lung. The same patients underwent several integrated assays, with TCR sequencing performed together with flow cytometry, multiplex immunofluorescence, RNA-seq, exome sequencing and proteomics. Resected tumor tissue and uninvolved lung tissue described as non-adjacent to the tumor were contributed by each patient, with both tissues obtained from the same patient. Study-level results and caveats: TCR-derived T-cell fraction did not differ between the flow cytometry-defined immunotypes IM1 (good prognosis) and IM2 (poor prognosis). In line with immunofluorescence CD3 counts, TCRbeta sequencing supported higher T cell infiltration in tumors compared with uninvolved lung tissue. Recurrence-free survival showed no association with tumor T-cell fraction measured by TCR sequencing (p = 0.61). Because different assays used different pieces of the same tissue, technical variation could not be distinguished from intratumor heterogeneity. Because assay coverage varied across patients depending on available tissue quantity, TCR sequencing was performed for only a subset of the cohort.

The germline V gene (reference sequence) yields LNHNV for CDR1 and YYDKDF for CDR2. Including cysteine and phenylalanine, the CDR3 has 17 amino acids. The DNA shown is the 51-base CDR3, in frame from base 1. Trimmed from V: 6 bases; trimmed from J: 2 bases; junction bases lacking a gene match: 14. This clonotype was sampled from a human donor with non-small cell lung cancer. What was sequenced was lung tumor tissue. The chain is made from TRBV15 and TRBJ2-3, with 7 junctional bases fitting TRBD1. The nucleotides read TGTGCCACCAGACCCGGTAGGGGGCAGGCTTACACAGATACGCAGTATTTT. Its translation reads: CATRPGRGQAYTDTQYF.